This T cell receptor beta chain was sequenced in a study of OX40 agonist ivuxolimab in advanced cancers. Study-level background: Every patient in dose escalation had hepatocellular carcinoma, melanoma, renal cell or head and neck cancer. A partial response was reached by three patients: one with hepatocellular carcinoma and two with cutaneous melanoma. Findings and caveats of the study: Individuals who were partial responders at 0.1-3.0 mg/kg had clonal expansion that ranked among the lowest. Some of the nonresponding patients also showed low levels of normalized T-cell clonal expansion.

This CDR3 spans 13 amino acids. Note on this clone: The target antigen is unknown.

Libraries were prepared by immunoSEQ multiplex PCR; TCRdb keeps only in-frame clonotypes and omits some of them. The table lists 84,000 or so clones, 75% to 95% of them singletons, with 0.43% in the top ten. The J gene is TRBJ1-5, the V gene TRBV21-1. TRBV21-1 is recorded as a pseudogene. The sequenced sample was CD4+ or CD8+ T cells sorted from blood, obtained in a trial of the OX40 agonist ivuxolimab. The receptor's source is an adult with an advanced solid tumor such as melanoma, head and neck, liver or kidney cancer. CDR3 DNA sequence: TGTGCCACCAAGTATGGGTTTGTCCAGCCCCAGCATTTT. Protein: CATKYGFVQPQHF.